The 6 T cell receptor beta chains presented below share a single source sample, sequenced in a study of CD8+ T cells in alopecia areata. Extracted RNA was reverse transcribed, and the resulting cDNA served as sequencing template. Sequencing was performed with immunoSEQ multiplex PCR; in TCRdb, only in-frame clones are kept and a portion is missing. The sample has some 110,000 clones, around two fifths seen once. The sample comprised CD4+ T cells sorted from blood. All receptors derive from a human donor with alopecia areata.

This clone was seen more than once but under ten times. Other DNA variants within this sample encode the same CDR3. This sequence joins TRBV29-1 and TRBJ1-5; 11 nucleotides match TRBD1. Germline CDR1 is SQVTM and CDR2 is ANQGSEA. J was trimmed by 7 bases and V by 4 bases; bases with no gene match: 3. CDR3 length: 13 residues. CDR3 sequence (DNA): TGCAGCGTTGTGGGACAGGGGGACCAGCCCCAGCATTTT. Protein: CSVVGQGDQPQHF.

V is TRBV6-5 and J is TRBJ1-1, with D hard to call. The V and J ends lost 2 bases and 4 bases respectively, with 14 bases between them. Germline V lookup: CDR1 MNHEY, CDR2 SVGAGI. The CDR3 covers 15 residues. The CDR3 DNA reads TGTGCCAGCAGTTACGGGCGCCTCCCGTCCACTGAAGCTTTCTTT. Its protein is CASSYGRLPSTEAFF.

As DNA, the CDR3 is TGTGCCAGCAGCCCCACAGGGGGCGTTAATGAAAAACTGTTTTTT. Translation gives CASSPTGGVNEKLFF. This chain connects TRBV7-3 to TRBJ1-4; 9 nucleotides align to TRBD1. V gave up 5 bases and J gave up 4 bases; unmatched junction bases: 5. The CDR3 consists of 15 residues. Germline-derived CDR1 and CDR2 are SGHTA and FQGTGA.

The chain recombines TRBV29-1 with TRBJ2-1; D might be TRBD2 (5 bases). CDR1 is SQVTM, CDR2 ANQGSEA, per germline. V gave up 6 bases and J gave up 12 bases, with 15 bases separating them. This CDR3 is 11 amino acids long. The CDR3 spells CSVGKREGQFF. CDR3 nucleotides: TGCAGCGTCGGGAAGCGAGAGGGGCAGTTCTTC.

There are a few counts of this clone. The CDR3 region is CASSSSGTGNTGELFF. In DNA, the CDR3 is TGTGCCAGCAGCTCCTCCGGGACAGGGAACACCGGGGAGCTGTTTTTT. V gene TRBV7-3 combines with J gene TRBJ2-2; 8 bases are shared with TRBD1. CDR3 length: 16 residues. Germline V gene lookup returns CDR1 SGHTA and CDR2 FQGTGA. With 4 bases clipped from V and 1 base from J, the junction kept 5 bases outside the gene matches.

This chain joins TRBV29-1 and TRBJ2-7; D is ambiguous. V was pared by 8 bases and J by 6 bases, with 14 bases between. CDR1 is SQVTM, CDR2 ANQGSEA, per germline. The CDR3 spans 11 residues. This CDR3 reads CSIYTGGEQYF. The CDR3 DNA reads as TGCAGCATATACACCGGCGGCGAGCAGTACTTC.